The clone carrying this T cell receptor (beta chain) showed up many times. Molecular barcoded adaptors covering alpha/delta and beta/gamma chains were used on approximately 440 ng RNA. From the reads, TCRdb called clonotypes with MiXCR, one entry per CDR3 protein. The profile covers more than 30,000 distinct CDR3 sequences, with about 18% appearing a single time and approximately 16% taken by the ten largest. Germline V gives CDR1 DFQATT, CDR2 SNEGSKA (reference sequence). V was clipped by 1 base and J by 0 bases, with 7 bases between them. The CDR3 totals 14 residues. The entry originates in a study of read filtering for tumor transcriptome and immune sequencing.

Input material: a population of CD138-negative cells sorted from bone marrow. The receptor was isolated from a donor over 35 with multiple myeloma. The chain uses TRBV20-1 and TRBJ1-5; D might be TRBD1 (6 bases). The CDR3 here is CSARVGGSNQPQHF. CDR3 coding DNA: TGCAGTGCTAGAGTAGGGGGTAGCAATCAGCCCCAGCATTTT.